This is a list of T cell receptor beta chains from one sample in a study of early T cells in non-severe SARS-CoV-2 infection. TCRdb re-derived calls from the 5' RACE reads in MiXCR, one entry per CDR3 protein. This repertoire shows 70,000 to 90,000 distinct CDR3 sequences, 15% found once; its top ten account for less than 7%. Sequences were obtained from whole blood. Receptors were obtained from an adult who was a healthcare worker with PCR-confirmed SARS-CoV-2 infection or an uninfected control (not recorded which). The CDR3 runs from the conserved cysteine through the conserved F or W. D genes are given only for firm matches. Expanded clones get a size class; other rows say once, few or many, or leave the size out.

V gene: TRBV27; clone size: -; D gene: -; J gene: TRBJ2-3; CDR3 DNA: TGTGCCAGCAGCCTAACACAGGGCGCGGATACGCAGTATTTT; CDR3 protein: CASSLTQGADTQYF
V gene: TRBV19; clone size: few; D gene: -; J gene: TRBJ2-5; CDR3 DNA: TGTGCCAGTAGTATGGGGACTCGAGAGACCCAGTACTTC; CDR3 protein: CASSMGTRETQYF
V gene: TRBV6-4; clone size: -; D gene: -; J gene: TRBJ1-6; CDR3 DNA: TGTGCCAGCAGTGAGGGGGCTAATTCACCCCTCCACTTT; CDR3 protein: CASSEGANSPLHF
V gene: TRBV4-2; clone size: many; D gene: TRBD2; J gene: TRBJ2-7; CDR3 DNA: TGTGCCAGCAGCCAAGGACTAGCGGGAGAATCATACGAGCAGTACTTC; CDR3 protein: CASSQGLAGESYEQYF
V gene: TRBV20-1; clone size: -; D gene: -; J gene: TRBJ1-4; CDR3 DNA: TGCAGTGCTAGAGATGGCGGGGACGTTAGTGAAAAACTGTTTTTT; CDR3 protein: CSARDGGDVSEKLFF
V gene: TRBV4-1; clone size: -; D gene: -; J gene: TRBJ2-7; CDR3 DNA: TGCGCCAGCAGCCAAGAGGGGGCCTACGAGCAGTACTTC; CDR3 protein: CASSQEGAYEQYF
V gene: TRBV19; clone size: -; D gene: TRBD2; J gene: TRBJ2-1; CDR3 DNA: TGTGCCAGTAGTGTTACTAGCGCGAGCTCCTACAATGAGCAGTTCTTC; CDR3 protein: CASSVTSASSYNEQFF
V gene: TRBV14; clone size: once; D gene: -; J gene: TRBJ2-6; CDR3 DNA: TGTGCCAGCAGCCAAAGGCCACAACTAGGGGCCAACGTCCTGACTTTC; CDR3 protein: CASSQRPQLGANVLTF
V gene: TRBV20-1; clone size: -; D gene: -; J gene: TRBJ1-6; CDR3 DNA: TGCAGTGCTAGTCCACATAGGGGGAGGGGCGAAAATAATTCACCCCTCCACTTT; CDR3 protein: CSASPHRGRGENNSPLHF
V gene: TRBV2; clone size: medium-sized; D gene: -; J gene: TRBJ2-7; CDR3 DNA: TGTGCCTGCGCTTTAGTTTCCTACGAGCAGTACTTC; CDR3 protein: CACALVSYEQYF
V gene: TRBV18; clone size: -; D gene: TRBD2; J gene: TRBJ2-1; CDR3 DNA: TGTGCCAGCTCACCACCGGTGACTAGCGGGAGACGGGATGAGCAGTTCTTC; CDR3 protein: CASSPPVTSGRRDEQFF
V gene: TRBV10-2; clone size: -; D gene: -; J gene: TRBJ1-2; CDR3 DNA: TGCGCCAGCAGTGAGTCGCGGTCTAACTATGGCTACACCTTC; CDR3 protein: CASSESRSNYGYTF
V gene: TRBV2; clone size: -; D gene: -; J gene: TRBJ1-5; CDR3 DNA: TGTGCCAGCAGTGCCACAGATGGGCCCCAGCATTTT; CDR3 protein: CASSATDGPQHF
V gene: TRBV11-2; clone size: few; D gene: -; J gene: TRBJ1-1; CDR3 DNA: TGTGCCACAAGAGGGGACACCGTCGAAGCTTTCTTT; CDR3 protein: CATRGDTVEAFF
V gene: TRBV20-1; clone size: many; D gene: -; J gene: TRBJ2-2; CDR3 DNA: TGCAGTGCTAGCGGAGGGAACACCGGGGAGCTGTTTTTT; CDR3 protein: CSASGGNTGELFF
V gene: TRBV20-1; clone size: -; D gene: TRBD2; J gene: TRBJ2-3; CDR3 DNA: TGCAGTGCTACGACTAGCGGGCCCACAGATACGCAGTATTTT; CDR3 protein: CSATTSGPTDTQYF
V gene: TRBV4-1; clone size: few; D gene: -; J gene: TRBJ2-7; CDR3 DNA: TGCGCCAGCAGCCAAGTGTCAACGGGGGCCTACGAGCAGTACTTC; CDR3 protein: CASSQVSTGAYEQYF
V gene: TRBV7-8; clone size: -; D gene: TRBD2; J gene: TRBJ2-2; CDR3 DNA: TGTGCCAGCAGCTCTAGCGGGAGGGCCCTCACCGGGGAGCTGTTTTTT; CDR3 protein: CASSSSGRALTGELFF
V gene: TRBV5-1; clone size: -; D gene: -; J gene: TRBJ2-3; CDR3 DNA: TGCGCCAGCAGCTTATTCCACACAGATACGCAGTATTTT; CDR3 protein: CASSLFHTDTQYF
V gene: TRBV4-3; clone size: few; D gene: -; J gene: TRBJ2-1; CDR3 DNA: TGCGCCAGCAGCCATTCTCAGGGTGGCAATGAGCAGTTCTTC; CDR3 protein: CASSHSQGGNEQFF
V gene: TRBV28; clone size: few; D gene: -; J gene: TRBJ2-1; CDR3 DNA: TGTGCCAGCAGTTTGTATCTAGACTACAATGAGCAGTTCTTC; CDR3 protein: CASSLYLDYNEQFF
V gene: TRBV3-1; clone size: many; D gene: TRBD2; J gene: TRBJ2-1; CDR3 DNA: TGTGCCAGCAGCCAATTGGGCGCTAGCGGGAGAGGTGAGCAGTTCTTC; CDR3 protein: CASSQLGASGRGEQFF
V gene: TRBV14; clone size: many; D gene: -; J gene: TRBJ1-2; CDR3 DNA: TGTGCCAGCAGCCAAGTGGTAGCCGACTATGGCTACACCTTC; CDR3 protein: CASSQVVADYGYTF
V gene: TRBV27; clone size: few; D gene: -; J gene: TRBJ1-1; CDR3 DNA: TGTGCCAGCATAGAGGGGCCTAACACTGAAGCTTTCTTT; CDR3 protein: CASIEGPNTEAFF
V gene: TRBV5-5; clone size: few; D gene: -; J gene: TRBJ2-7; CDR3 DNA: TGTGCCAGCAGCAGGGACTTACCCTACGAGCAGTACTTC; CDR3 protein: CASSRDLPYEQYF
V gene: TRBV10-3; clone size: many; D gene: -; J gene: TRBJ2-1; CDR3 DNA: TGTGCCATCAGTGAGTCGAAAGGACTACAGTTCTTC; CDR3 protein: CAISESKGLQFF
V gene: TRBV29-1; clone size: -; D gene: TRBD2; J gene: TRBJ2-7; CDR3 DNA: TGCAGCGTGGCCGGGACTAGCGGGAACTACGAGCAGTACTTC; CDR3 protein: CSVAGTSGNYEQYF
V gene: TRBV4-1; clone size: -; D gene: TRBD1; J gene: TRBJ2-4; CDR3 DNA: TGCGCCAGCAGTCAAGGGTTACAGGGGAAAAACATTCAGTACTTC; CDR3 protein: CASSQGLQGKNIQYF
V gene: TRBV20-1; clone size: -; D gene: -; J gene: TRBJ2-5; CDR3 DNA: TGCAGTGCCGAACAGGGTCAGACCCAGTACTTC; CDR3 protein: CSAEQGQTQYF
V gene: TRBV11-2; clone size: few; D gene: TRBD2; J gene: TRBJ2-5; CDR3 DNA: TGTGCCAGCACCACGACTAGCGGGGCCCAATCGGGGACCCAGTACTTC; CDR3 protein: CASTTTSGAQSGTQYF
V gene: TRBV6-2/TRBV6-3; clone size: many; D gene: -; J gene: TRBJ1-5; CDR3 DNA: TGTGCCAGCAGTTACCCCTATCAGCCCCAGCATTTT; CDR3 protein: CASSYPYQPQHF
V gene: TRBV10-2; clone size: -; D gene: -; J gene: TRBJ2-1; CDR3 DNA: TGCGCCAGCAGCACCGACTTGTCTCCCTACAATGAGCAGTTCTTC; CDR3 protein: CASSTDLSPYNEQFF
V gene: TRBV11-2; clone size: few; D gene: TRBD2; J gene: TRBJ2-1; CDR3 DNA: TGTGCCAGCAGCTTAGTACTAGCGCGATACTACAATGAGCAGTTCTTC; CDR3 protein: CASSLVLARYYNEQFF